The entry below describes one TCR beta chain. Its antigen is not identified. J lost 0 bases, V lost 4 bases, and 5 bases had no gene match. Germline V gene sequence: CDR1 MNHEY, CDR2 SVGAGI. The CDR3 is made up of 17 amino acids. These data are taken from a study of T cells after yellow fever vaccination. General study points: In post-booster samples, most primary-vaccination clones reappeared (about 95% CD4, 88% CD8).

MiXCR, applied by TCRdb to the 5' RACE reads, yields one record per CDR3 protein. The table records 500,000 to 650,000 distinct CDR3 sequences, 9% to 15% of them present only once. The source is a young man who received the YFV17D yellow fever vaccine. The chain employs TRBV6-5 and TRBJ2-6; 8 nucleotides align to TRBD2. The sample here was PBMCs, taken on the day of the yellow fever booster vaccination. The CDR3: CASSWGLGVSGANVLTF. In nucleotides, the CDR3 is TGTGCCAGCAGTTGGGGACTAGGGGTCTCTGGGGCCAACGTCCTGACTTTC.